This T cell receptor (beta chain) was observed in a study of blood T cell repertoires in COVID-19. As for the study in general: COVID-19 samples, acute and convalescent, were from the United States, Italy and Spain.

Between the trimmed V and J ends, which lost 0 bases and 5 bases, there was a span of 8 bases. Germline V gene sequence: CDR1 SGHRS, CDR2 YFSETQ. The CDR3 consists of 13 residues. The count of this clone is one. Original handling: Amplified reference gene primers provided the basis for estimating nucleated cell counts. Here immunoSEQ multiplex PCR was the method, and the copy in TCRdb shows in-frame clones only, minus some. The DNA gave D and trimming, while V, J and clone size come from that table. The sample shows 270,000 or so clones, roughly 87% of them seen only once. The rearrangement uses TRBV5-1 and TRBJ1-2, with a possible D match to TRBD1 (5 bases). This sequence originates from a woman aged 40 to 50 who had recovered from COVID-19. The source material was peripheral blood. The CDR3 here is CASSLGTTYGYTF. The CDR3 DNA follows: TGCGCCAGCAGCTTGGGGACAACTTATGGCTACACCTTC.